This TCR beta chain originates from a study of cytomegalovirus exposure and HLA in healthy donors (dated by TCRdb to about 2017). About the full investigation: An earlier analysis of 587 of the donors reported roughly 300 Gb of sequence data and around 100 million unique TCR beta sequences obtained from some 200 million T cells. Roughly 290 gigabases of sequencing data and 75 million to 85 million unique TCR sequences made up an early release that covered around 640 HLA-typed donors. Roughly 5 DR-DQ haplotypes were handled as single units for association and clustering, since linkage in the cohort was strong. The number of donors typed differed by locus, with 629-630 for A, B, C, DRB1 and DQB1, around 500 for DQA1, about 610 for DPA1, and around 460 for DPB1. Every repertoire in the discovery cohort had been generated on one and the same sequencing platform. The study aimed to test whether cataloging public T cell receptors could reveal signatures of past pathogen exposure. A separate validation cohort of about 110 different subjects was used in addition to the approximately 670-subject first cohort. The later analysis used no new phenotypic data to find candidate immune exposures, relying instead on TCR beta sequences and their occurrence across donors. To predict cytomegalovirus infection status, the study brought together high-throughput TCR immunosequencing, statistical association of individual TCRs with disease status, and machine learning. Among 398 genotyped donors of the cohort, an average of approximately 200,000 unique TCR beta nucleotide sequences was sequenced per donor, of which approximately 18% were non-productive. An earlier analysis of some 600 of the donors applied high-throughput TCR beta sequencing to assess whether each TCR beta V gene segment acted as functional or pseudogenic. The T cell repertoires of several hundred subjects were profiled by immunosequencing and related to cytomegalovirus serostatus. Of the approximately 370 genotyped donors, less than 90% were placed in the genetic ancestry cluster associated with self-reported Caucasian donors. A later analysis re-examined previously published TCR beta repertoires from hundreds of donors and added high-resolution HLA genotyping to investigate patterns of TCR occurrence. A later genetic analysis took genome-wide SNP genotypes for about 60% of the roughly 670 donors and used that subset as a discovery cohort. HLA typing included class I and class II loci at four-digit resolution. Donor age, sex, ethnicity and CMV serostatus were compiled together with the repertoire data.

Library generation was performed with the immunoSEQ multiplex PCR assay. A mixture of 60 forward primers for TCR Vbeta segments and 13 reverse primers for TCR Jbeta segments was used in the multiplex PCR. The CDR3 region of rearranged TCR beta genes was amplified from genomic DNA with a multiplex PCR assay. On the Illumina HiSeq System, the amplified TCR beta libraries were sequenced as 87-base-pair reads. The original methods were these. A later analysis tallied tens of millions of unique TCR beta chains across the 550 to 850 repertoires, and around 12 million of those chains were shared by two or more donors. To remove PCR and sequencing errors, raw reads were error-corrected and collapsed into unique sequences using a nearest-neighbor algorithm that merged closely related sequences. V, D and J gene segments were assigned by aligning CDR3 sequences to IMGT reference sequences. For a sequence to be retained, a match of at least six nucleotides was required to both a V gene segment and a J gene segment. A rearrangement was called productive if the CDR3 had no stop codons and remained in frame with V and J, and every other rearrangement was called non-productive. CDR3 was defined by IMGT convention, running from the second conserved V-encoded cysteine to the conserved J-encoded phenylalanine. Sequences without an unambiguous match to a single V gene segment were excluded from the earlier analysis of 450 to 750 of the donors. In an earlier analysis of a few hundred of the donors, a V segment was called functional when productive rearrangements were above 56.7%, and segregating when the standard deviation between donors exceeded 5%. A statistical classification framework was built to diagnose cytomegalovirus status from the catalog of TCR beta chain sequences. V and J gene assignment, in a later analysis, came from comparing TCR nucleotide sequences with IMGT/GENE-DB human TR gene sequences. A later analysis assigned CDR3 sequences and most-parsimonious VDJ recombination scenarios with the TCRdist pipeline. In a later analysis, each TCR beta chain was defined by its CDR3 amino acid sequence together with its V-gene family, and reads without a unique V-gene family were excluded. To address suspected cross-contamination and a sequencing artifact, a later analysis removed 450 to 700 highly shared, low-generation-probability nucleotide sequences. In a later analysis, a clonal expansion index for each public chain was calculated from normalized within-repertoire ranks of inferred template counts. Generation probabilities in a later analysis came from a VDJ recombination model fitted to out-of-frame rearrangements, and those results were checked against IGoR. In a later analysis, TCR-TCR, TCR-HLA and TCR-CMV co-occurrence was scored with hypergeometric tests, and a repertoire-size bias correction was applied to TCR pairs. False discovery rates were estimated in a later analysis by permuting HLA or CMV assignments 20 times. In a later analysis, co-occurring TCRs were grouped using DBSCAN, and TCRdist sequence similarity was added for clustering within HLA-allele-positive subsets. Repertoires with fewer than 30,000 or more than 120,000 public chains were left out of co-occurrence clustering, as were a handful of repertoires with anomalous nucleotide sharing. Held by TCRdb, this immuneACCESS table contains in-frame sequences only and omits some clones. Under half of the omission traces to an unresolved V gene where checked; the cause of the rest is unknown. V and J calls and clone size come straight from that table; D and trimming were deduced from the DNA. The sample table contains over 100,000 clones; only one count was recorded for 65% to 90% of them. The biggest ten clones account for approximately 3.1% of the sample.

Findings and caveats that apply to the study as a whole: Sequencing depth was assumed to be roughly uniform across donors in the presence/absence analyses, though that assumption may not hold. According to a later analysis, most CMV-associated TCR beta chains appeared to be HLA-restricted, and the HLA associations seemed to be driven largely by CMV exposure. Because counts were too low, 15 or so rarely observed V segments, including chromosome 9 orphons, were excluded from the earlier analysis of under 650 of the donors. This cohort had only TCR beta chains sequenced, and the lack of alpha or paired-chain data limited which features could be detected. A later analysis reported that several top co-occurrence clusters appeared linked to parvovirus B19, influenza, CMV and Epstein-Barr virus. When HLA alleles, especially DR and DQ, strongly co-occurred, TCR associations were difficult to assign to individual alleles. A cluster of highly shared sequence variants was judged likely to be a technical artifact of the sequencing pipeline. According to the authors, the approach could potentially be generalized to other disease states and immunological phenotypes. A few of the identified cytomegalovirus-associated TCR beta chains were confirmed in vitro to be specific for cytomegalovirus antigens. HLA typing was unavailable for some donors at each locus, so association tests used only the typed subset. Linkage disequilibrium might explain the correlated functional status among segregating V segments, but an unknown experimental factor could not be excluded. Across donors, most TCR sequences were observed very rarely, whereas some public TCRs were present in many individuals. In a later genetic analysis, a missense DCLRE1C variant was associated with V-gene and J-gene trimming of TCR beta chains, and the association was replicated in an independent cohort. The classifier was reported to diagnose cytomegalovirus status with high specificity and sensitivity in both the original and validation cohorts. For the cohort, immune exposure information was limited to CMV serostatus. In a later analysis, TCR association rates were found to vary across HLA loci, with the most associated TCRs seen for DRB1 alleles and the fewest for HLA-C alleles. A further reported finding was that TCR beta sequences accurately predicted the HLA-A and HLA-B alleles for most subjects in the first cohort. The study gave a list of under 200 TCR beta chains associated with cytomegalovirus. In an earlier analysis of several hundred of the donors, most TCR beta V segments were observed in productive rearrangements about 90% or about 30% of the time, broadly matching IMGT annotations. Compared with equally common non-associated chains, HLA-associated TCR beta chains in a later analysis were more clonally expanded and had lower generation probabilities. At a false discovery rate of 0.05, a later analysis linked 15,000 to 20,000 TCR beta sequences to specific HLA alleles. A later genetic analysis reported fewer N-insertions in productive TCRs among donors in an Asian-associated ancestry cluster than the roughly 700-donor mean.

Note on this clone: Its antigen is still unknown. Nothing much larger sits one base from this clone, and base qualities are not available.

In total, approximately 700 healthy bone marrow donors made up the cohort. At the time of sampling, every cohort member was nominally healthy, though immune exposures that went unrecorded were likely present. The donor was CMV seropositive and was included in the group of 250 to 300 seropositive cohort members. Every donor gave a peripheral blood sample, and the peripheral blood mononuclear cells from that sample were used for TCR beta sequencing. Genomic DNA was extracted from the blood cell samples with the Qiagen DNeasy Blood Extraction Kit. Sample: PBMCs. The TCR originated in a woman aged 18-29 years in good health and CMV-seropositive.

The CDR3 corresponds to CASSLEVAGVENEQFF. The bases are TGTGCCAGCAGCTTAGAGGTAGCGGGGGTAGAGAATGAGCAGTTCTTC. In this chain, TRBV7-6 is recombined with TRBJ2-1; 9 junctional bases match TRBD2. The junction shows trimming of 1 base on V and 7 bases on J, and the gene matches do not reach 8 bases of it. CDR1 and CDR2 were assigned from the germline V gene as SGHVS and FNYEAQ. The CDR3 covers 16 residues, taking in both the cysteine and the phenylalanine. Just CDR3 DNA is preserved here, 48 bases in frame from base 1.